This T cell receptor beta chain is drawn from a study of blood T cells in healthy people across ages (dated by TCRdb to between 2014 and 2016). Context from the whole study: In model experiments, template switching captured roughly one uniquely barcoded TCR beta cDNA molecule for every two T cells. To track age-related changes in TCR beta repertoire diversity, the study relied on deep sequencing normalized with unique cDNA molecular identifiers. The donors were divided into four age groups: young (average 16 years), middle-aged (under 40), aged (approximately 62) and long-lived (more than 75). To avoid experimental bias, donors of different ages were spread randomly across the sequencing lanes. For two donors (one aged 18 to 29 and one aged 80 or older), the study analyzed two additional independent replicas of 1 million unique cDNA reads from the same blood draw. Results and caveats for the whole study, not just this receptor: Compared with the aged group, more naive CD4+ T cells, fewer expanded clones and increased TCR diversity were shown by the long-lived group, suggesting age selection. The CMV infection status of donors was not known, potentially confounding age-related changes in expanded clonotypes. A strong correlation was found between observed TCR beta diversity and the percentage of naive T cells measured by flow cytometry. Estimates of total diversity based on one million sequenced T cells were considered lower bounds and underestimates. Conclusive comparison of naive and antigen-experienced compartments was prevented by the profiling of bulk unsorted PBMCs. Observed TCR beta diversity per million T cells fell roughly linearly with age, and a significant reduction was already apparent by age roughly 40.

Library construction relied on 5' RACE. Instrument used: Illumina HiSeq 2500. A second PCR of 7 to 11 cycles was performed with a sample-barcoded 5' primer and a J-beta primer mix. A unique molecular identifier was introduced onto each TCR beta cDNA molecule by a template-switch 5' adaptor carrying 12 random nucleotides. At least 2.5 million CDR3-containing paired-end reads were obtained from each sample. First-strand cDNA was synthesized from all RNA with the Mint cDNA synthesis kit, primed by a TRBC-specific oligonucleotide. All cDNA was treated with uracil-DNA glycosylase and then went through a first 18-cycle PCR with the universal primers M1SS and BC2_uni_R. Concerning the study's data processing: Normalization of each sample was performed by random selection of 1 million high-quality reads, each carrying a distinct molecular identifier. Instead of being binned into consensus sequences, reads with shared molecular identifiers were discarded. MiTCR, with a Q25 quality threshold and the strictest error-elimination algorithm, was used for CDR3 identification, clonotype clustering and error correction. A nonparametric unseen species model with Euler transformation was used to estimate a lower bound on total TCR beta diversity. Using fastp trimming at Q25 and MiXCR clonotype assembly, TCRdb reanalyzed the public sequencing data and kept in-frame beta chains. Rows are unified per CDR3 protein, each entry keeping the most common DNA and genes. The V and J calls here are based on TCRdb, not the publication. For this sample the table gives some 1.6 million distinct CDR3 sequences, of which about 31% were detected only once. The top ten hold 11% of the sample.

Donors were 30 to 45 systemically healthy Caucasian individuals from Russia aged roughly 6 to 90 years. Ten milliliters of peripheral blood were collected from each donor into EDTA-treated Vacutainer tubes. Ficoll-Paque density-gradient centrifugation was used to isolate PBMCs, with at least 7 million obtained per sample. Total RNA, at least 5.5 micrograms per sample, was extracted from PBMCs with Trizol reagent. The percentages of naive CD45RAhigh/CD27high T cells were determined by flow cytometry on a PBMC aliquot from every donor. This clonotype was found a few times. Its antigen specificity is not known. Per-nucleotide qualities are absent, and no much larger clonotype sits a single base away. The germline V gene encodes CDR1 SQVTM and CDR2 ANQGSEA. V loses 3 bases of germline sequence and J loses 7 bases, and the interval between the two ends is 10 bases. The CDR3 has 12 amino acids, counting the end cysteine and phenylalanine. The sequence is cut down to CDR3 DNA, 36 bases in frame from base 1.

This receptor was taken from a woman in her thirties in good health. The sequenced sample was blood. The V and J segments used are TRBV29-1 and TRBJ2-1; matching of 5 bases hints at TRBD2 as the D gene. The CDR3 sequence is CSVELAGNEQFF. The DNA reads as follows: TGCAGCGTTGAGCTAGCCGGAAATGAGCAGTTCTTC.